Listed below are T cell receptor beta chains from one sample, sequenced in a study of T cell responses to AZD1222 COVID-19 vaccine. Measured with immunoSEQ multiplex PCR; TCRdb has only the in-frame clones, and not every one. The sample lists approximately 49,000 clones, approximately 79% occurring once. Sample: peripheral blood, taken on day 0 of MenACWY control vaccination. These TCRs come from an adult in good health. The CDR3 runs from the conserved cysteine through the conserved F or W. The D gene is left open where the match is weak.

D gene	V gene	J gene	CDR3 protein
-	TRBV29-1	TRBJ2-1	CSVESSAVLGGQFF
TRBD1	TRBV3-1/TRBV3-2	TRBJ1-2	CASSPLYGQGGSHGYTF
-	TRBV27	TRBJ1-1	CASSRSLLGRGGTEAFF
TRBD1	TRBV5-1	TRBJ2-5	CASSLALRQGRQETQYF
TRBD1	TRBV19	TRBJ2-2	CASSNRQGAAGELFF
-	TRBV30	TRBJ1-6	CAWSVQVSPLHF
-	TRBV6-5	TRBJ2-3	CASTEGGSGTDTQYF
TRBD1	TRBV30	TRBJ2-3	CAWTRQGVSTDTQYF
-	TRBV4-1	TRBJ1-3	CASSQDTGPLLTIYF
-	TRBV21-1	TRBJ2-1	CASSKRKGADEQFF
TRBD1	TRBV5-1	TRBJ2-5	CASSLEGASFKTQYF
-	TRBV7-9	TRBJ1-1	CASAEGFGQMNTEAFF
TRBD1	TRBV28	TRBJ1-3	CASSPWDRTNSGNTIYF
-	TRBV19	TRBJ2-5	CASSANRAGTQYF
-	TRBV5-1	TRBJ1-2	CASSLMSAGYGYTF
-	TRBV7-9	TRBJ1-3	CASRDTNTGGGNTIYF
-	TRBV21-1	TRBJ2-5	CASTGTQGAQYF
-	TRBV6-1	TRBJ2-7	CASSEPDSSYEQYF
-	TRBV19	TRBJ2-5	CASSVDGQETQYF
TRBD1	TRBV12-3/TRBV12-4	TRBJ1-5	CASSQGQNQPQHF
TRBD1	TRBV27	TRBJ1-2	CASSPQGQKNYGYTF
-	TRBV28	TRBJ1-4	CASSPNRFLGQTNEKLFF
-	TRBV18	TRBJ1-3	CASSNGHGGTIYF
-	TRBV7-8	TRBJ2-5	CASSSQRGGQETQYF
-	TRBV6-5	TRBJ1-5	CASTSRQSNQPQHF
-	TRBV5-6	TRBJ2-7	CASSLAGGRAVYEQYF
TRBD1	TRBV12-3/TRBV12-4	TRBJ2-1	CASSLWTGDEQFF
-	TRBV6-4	TRBJ2-1	CARRESDNEQFF
-	TRBV3-1/TRBV3-2	TRBJ1-1	CASSQVRVGTMNTEAFF
-	TRBV28	TRBJ1-5	CASSLYDQPQHF
-	TRBV3-1/TRBV3-2	TRBJ2-2	CASSQGIPITGELFF
-	TRBV10-3	TRBJ1-2	CAISESGGGYGYTF
-	TRBV9	TRBJ1-4	CASSAVGGFEKLFF
TRBD2	TRBV7-9	TRBJ2-5	CATTRQAPSGRVVPQETQYF
-	TRBV5-6	TRBJ2-1	CASSLDAYNEQFF
TRBD1	TRBV9	TRBJ1-2	CASSVEMGQDGYTF
-	TRBV7-8	TRBJ1-1	CASSWDVGDTEAFF
TRBD1	TRBV7-9	TRBJ1-2	CASSLGTGGTNYGYTF
TRBD1	TRBV28	TRBJ2-7	CASSSAGGGSYEQYF
-	TRBV15	TRBJ1-2	CATSRDSEYYGYTF
-	TRBV2	TRBJ1-5	CASSVREGGNQPQHF
-	TRBV19	TRBJ1-2	CASRYKNDNGYTF
-	TRBV3-1/TRBV3-2	TRBJ2-1	CASSLLLGGYNEQFF
-	TRBV15	TRBJ1-1	CATSTWTEEAFF
TRBD1	TRBV28	TRBJ1-2	CASRMGQRYGYTF
-	TRBV19	TRBJ1-2	CASSVSDNNYGYTF
-	TRBV5-6	TRBJ2-7	CASSWQRSSYEQYF
-	TRBV20-1	TRBJ2-3	CSAETSYTQYF
TRBD2	TRBV5-1	TRBJ2-7	CASSFLAGGVYGYEQYF
-	TRBV18	TRBJ1-2	CASSPRTANGYTF
-	TRBV4-1	TRBJ2-7	CASSQDTGFYEQYF
TRBD1	TRBV3-1/TRBV3-2	TRBJ2-2	CASSLGQGTGELFF
TRBD1	TRBV7-8	TRBJ1-1	CASSLALWTGRTEAFF
-	TRBV5-1	TRBJ2-2	CASSDPGTTPNTGELFF
TRBD1	TRBV5-1	TRBJ1-1	CASSSGQGVGPSLEAFF
-	TRBV30	TRBJ2-3	CAWSADSRSTDTQYF
TRBD2	TRBV3-1/TRBV3-2	TRBJ2-1	CASSHSGGAPNEQFF
-	TRBV18	TRBJ1-1	CASSPSMNTEAFF
-	TRBV3-1/TRBV3-2	TRBJ2-1	CASSQIYRLDCYEQFF
-	TRBV28	TRBJ2-6	CASLSSGANVLTF